A single sample gave rise to the 10 T cell receptor beta chains below, sequenced in a study of blood T cells in healthy people across ages. It was with a sample-barcoded 5' primer and a J-beta primer mix that a second PCR of roughly 7 to 12 cycles was run. TCRdb recomputed calls from the 5' RACE reads with MiXCR, one row per CDR3 protein. This sample has 850,000 to 1,300,000 distinct CDR3 sequences, with 40% to 55% found just once. Specimen: blood. These receptor sequences come from a woman aged 55 to 70 in good health.

The chain links TRBV11-3 to TRBJ2-3; 8 nucleotides line up with TRBD2. CDR1 and CDR2 (germline): SGHNT, YENEEA. The CDR3 is 14 residues long. V shed 3 bases, J shed 7 bases, and the junction held 6 bases outside the gene matches. The CDR3 loop is CASSLSGSINTQYF. CDR3 DNA sequence: TGTGCCAGCAGCTTGAGCGGGAGTATAAATACGCAGTATTTT.

The V and J genes are TRBV20-1 and TRBJ1-1; TRBD1 matches 9 bases. Trimming took 3 bases from V and 4 from J; bases not matched to a gene: 6. The CDR3 spans 14 residues. Germline lookup yields CDR1 DFQATT and CDR2 SNEGSKA (reference sequence). The CDR3 protein is CSARDTGGGTEAFF. For the CDR3, the DNA is TGCAGTGCTAGGGACACAGGGGGCGGCACTGAAGCTTTCTTT.

The chain uses TRBV29-1 and TRBJ2-7; 7 nucleotides align to TRBD1. The CDR3 sequence is 13 residues long. Germline CDR1 reads SQVTM; CDR2 reads ANQGSEA. V gave up 4 bases and J gave up 2 bases; unmatched junction bases: 5. The CDR3 DNA reads as TGCAGCGTTGTGACAGGGACAACCTACGAGCAGTACTTC. This sequence encodes CSVVTGTTYEQYF.

CDR3 in amino acids: CASSLFDRDYSNQPQHF. The CDR3 coding sequence is TGTGCCAGCAGCTTGTTCGACAGGGATTATAGCAATCAGCCCCAGCATTTT. V and J are TRBV5-5 and TRBJ1-5; TRBD1 aligns across 7 bases. Losses at the gene ends were 1 base for V and 0 bases for J; bases not matched to a gene: 7. CDR1 and CDR2 (germline): SGHKS, YYEKEE (reference sequence). The CDR3 totals 17 residues. The complete variable domain, with remaining parts taken from reference TRBV5-5 and TRBJ1-5, reads DAGVTQSPTHLIKTRGQQVTLRCSPISGHKSVSWYQQVLGQGPQFIFQYYEKEERGRGNFPDRFSARQFPNYSSELNVNALLLGDSALYLCASSLFDRDYSNQPQHFGDGTRLSIL.

This clonotype was counted only a few times. The junction does not match germline at one end; this may be a read error. The chain recombines TRBV11-1 with TRBJ2-7, with 13 bases matching TRBD2. This CDR3 comprises 18 residues. Germline loops: CDR1 SGHAT, CDR2 FQDESV (reference sequence). CDR3 region: CASRLGGTSGIKSYEQYF. The CDR3 DNA reads TGTGCCAGCAGATTAGGCGGGACTAGCGGGATCAAGAGCTACGAGCAGTACTTC.

The rearrangement links TRBV5-5 to TRBJ2-4; 9 bases map to TRBD1. With V trimmed by 3 bases and J by 5 bases, 6 bases remained unmatched. This CDR3 has 15 amino acids. Germline CDR1 is SGHKS and CDR2 is YYEKEE (reference sequence). The CDR3 region is CASSWDRAIQNIQYF. In nucleotides, the CDR3 is TGTGCCAGCAGCTGGGACAGGGCAATCCAAAACATTCAGTACTTC.

This clonotype was observed a handful of times. J is TRBJ2-1 and V is TRBV15; TRBD1 matches 11 bases. The CDR3 runs 18 residues. V lost 1 base, J lost 6 bases, and 11 bases stayed unmatched. Germline V gene data show CDR1 as LNHNV and CDR2 as YYDKDF (reference sequence). The DNA of the CDR3 is TGTGCCACCAGCAGAGGAATCGCCGGGACAGGGGGTGGCAATGAGCAGTTCTTC. Encoded protein: CATSRGIAGTGGGNEQFF.

The chain recombines TRBV6-1 with TRBJ2-5; 13 bases are shared with TRBD2. From germline, CDR1 is MNHNS and CDR2 SASEGT. The V gene end was trimmed by 5 bases and the J gene end by 1 base; junction bases not matched to a gene: 13. There are 19 residues in the CDR3. The CDR3: CASSPLAGGPEGLQETQYF. Here the CDR3 DNA reads TGTGCCAGCAGTCCACTAGCGGGAGGGCCCGAGGGCCTCCAAGAGACCCAGTACTTC.

This chain links TRBV20-1 with TRBJ1-4; D is unresolved. The CDR3 is 15 residues long. Germline CDR1 reads DFQATT; CDR2 reads SNEGSKA (reference sequence). The V gene lost 2 bases and the J gene lost 4 bases, with 14 bases spanning the gap. CDR3: CSARSHRHHNEKLFF. The DNA for the CDR3 is TGCAGTGCTAGATCTCATCGGCACCATAATGAAAAACTGTTTTTT.

There are a few counts of this clonotype. The chain has TRBV6-5 and TRBJ2-5; D is undetermined. The CDR3 sequence is 11 residues long. Trimming removed 6 bases at V and 7 bases at J, with 9 bases between. Germline V gene data show CDR1 as MNHEY and CDR2 as SVGAGI. In nucleotides, the CDR3 is TGTGCCAGCAGCATCCCAGGGACCCAGTACTTC. Encoded protein: CASSIPGTQYF.